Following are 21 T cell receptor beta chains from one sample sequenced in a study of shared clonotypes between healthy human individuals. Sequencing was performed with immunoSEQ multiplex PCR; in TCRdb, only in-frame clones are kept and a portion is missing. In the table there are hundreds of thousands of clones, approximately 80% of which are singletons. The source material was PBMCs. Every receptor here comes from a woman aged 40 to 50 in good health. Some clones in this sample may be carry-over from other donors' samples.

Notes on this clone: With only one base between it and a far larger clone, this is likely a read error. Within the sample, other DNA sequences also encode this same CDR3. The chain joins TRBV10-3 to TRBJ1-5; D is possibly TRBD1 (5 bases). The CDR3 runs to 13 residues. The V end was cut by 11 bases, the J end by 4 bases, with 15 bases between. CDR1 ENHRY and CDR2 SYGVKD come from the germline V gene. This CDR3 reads CAVTGDPNQPQHF. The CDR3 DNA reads TGTGCCGTCACGGGGGACCCGAATCAGCCCCAGCATTTT.

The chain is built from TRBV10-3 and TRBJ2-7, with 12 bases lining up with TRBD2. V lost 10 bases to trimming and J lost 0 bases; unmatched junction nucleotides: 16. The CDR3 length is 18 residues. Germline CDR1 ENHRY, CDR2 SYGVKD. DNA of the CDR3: TGTGCCACAGCCTTCAAGGGGACTAGCGGGTACAGCTCCTACGAGCAGTACTTC. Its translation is CATAFKGTSGYSSYEQYF.

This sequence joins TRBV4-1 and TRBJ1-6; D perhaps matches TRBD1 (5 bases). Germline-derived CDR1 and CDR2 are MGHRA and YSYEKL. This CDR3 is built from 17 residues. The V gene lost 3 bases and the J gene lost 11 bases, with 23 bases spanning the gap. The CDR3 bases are TGCGCCAGCAGCCAGGATACAAGGGGCCGGCTGAATCCACCCCTCCACTTT. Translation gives CASSQDTRGRLNPPLHF.

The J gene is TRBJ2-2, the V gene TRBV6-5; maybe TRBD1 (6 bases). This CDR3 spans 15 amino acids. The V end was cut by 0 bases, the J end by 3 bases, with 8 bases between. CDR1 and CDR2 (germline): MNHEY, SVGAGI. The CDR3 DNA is TGTGCCAGCAGTTACTCTGCAGGGGACACCGGGGAGCTGTTTTTT. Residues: CASSYSAGDTGELFF.

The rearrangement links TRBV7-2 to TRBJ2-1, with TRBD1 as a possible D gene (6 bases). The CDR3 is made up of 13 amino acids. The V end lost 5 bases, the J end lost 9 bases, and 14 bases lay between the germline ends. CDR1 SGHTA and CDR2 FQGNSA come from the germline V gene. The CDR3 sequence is CASSIRDRREQFF. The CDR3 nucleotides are TGTGCCAGCAGCATTCGTGACAGGCGTGAGCAGTTCTTC.

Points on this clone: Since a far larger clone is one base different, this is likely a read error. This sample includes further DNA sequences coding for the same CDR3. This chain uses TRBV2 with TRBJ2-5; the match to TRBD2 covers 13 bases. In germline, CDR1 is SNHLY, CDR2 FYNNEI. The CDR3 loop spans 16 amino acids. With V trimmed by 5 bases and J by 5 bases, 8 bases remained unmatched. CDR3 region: CASSSGLAGEQETQYF. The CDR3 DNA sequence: TGTGCCAGCAGTAGCGGACTAGCGGGGGAACAGGAGACCCAGTACTTC.

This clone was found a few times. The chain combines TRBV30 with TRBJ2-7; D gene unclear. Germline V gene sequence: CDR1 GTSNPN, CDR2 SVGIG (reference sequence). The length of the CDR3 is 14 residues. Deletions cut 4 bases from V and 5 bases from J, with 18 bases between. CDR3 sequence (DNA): TGTGCCTGGATGAGTGGTGCATGGTCAAACGAGCAGTACTTC. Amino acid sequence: CAWMSGAWSNEQYF. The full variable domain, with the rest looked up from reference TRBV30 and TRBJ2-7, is SQTIHQWPATLVQPVGSPLSLECTVEGTSNPNLYWYRQAAGRGLQLLFYSVGIGQISSEVPQNLSASRPQDRQFILSSKKLLLSDSGFYLCAWMSGAWSNEQYFGPGTRLTVT.

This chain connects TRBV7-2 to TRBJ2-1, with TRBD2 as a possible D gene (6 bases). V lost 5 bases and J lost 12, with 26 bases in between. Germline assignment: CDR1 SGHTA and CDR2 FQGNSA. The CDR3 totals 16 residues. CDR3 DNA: TGTGCCAGCAGCCTAGGTGTAGCGGCCTCGCTGGGCAGGCAGTTCTTC. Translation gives CASSLGVAASLGRQFF.

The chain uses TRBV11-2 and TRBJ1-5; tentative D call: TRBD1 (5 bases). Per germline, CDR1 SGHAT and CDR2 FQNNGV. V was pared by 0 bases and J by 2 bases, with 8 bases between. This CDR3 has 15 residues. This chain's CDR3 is CASSLDGGGNQPQHF. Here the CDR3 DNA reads TGTGCCAGCAGCTTAGATGGGGGTGGCAATCAGCCCCAGCATTTT. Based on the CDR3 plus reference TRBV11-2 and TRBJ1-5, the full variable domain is EAGVAQSPRYKIIEKRQSVAFWCNPISGHATLYWYQQILGQGPKLLIQFQNNGVVDDSQLPKDRFSAERLKGVDSTLKIQPAKLEDSAVYLCASSLDGGGNQPQHFGDGTRLSIL.

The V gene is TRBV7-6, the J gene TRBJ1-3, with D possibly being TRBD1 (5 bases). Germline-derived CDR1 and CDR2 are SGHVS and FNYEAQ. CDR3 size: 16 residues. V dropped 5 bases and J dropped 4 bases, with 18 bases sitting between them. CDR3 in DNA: TGTGCCAGCAGCGAGGGACTCCCGGGGACCGGAAACACCATATATTTT. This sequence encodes CASSEGLPGTGNTIYF.

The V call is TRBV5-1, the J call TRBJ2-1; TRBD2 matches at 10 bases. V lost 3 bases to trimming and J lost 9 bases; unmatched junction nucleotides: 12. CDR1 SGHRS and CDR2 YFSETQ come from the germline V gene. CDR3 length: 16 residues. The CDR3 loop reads CASSSSTSGIGFEQFF. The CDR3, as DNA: TGCGCCAGCAGCTCCTCCACTAGCGGGATTGGGTTTGAGCAGTTCTTC.

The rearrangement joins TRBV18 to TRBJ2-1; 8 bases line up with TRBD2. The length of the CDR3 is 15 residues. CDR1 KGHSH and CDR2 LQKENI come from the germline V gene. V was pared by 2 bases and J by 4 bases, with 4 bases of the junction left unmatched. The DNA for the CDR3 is TGTGCCAGCTCACCAGCGGGACTAGATTACAATGAGCAGTTCTTC. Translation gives CASSPAGLDYNEQFF.

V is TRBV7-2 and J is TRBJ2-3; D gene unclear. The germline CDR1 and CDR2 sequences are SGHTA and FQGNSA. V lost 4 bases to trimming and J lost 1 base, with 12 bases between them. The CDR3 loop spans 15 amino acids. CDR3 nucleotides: TGTGCCAGCAGCTCCCGGAACTCGGGCACAGATACGCAGTATTTT. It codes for CASSSRNSGTDTQYF.

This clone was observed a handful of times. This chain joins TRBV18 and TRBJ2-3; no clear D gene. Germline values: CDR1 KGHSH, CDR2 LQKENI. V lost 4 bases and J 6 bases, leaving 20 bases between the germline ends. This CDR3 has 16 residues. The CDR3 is CASSLSASLRTDTQYF. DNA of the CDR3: TGTGCCAGCTCACTATCGGCTAGTCTGAGGACGGATACGCAGTATTTT.

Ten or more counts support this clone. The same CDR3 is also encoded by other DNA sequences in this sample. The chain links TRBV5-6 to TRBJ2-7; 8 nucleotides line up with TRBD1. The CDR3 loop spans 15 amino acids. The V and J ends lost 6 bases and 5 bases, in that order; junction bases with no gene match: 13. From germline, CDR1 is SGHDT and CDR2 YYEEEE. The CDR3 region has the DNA TGTGCCAGCATCCTGGCGGGACAGGCCCAGGACGAGCAGTACTTC. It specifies CASILAGQAQDEQYF.

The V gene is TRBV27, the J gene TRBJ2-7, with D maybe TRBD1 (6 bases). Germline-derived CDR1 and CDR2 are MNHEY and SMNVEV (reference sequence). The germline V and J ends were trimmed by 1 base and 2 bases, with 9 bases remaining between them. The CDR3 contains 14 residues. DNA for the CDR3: TGTGCCAGCAGTTTATGGCAGGGGCCCTACGAGCAGTACTTC. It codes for CASSLWQGPYEQYF.

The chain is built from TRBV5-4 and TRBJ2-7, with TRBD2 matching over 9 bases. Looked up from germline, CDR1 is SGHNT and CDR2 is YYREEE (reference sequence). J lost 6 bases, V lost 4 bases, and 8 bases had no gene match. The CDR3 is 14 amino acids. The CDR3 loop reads CASSEGLAPGEQYF. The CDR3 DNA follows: TGTGCCAGCAGCGAGGGACTAGCACCTGGCGAGCAGTACTTC.

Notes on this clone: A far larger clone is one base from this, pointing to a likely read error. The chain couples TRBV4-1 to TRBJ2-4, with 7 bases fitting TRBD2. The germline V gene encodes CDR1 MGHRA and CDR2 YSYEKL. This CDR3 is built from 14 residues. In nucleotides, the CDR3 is TGCACCAGCAGCCAACTCGGGGGGAAAAACATTCAGTACTTC. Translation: CTSSQLGGKNIQYF.

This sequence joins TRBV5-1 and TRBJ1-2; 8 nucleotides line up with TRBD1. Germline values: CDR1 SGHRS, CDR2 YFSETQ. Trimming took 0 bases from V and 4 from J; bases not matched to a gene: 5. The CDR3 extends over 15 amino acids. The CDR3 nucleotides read TGCGCCAGCAGCTTGGAACAGGGGGTTGCCTATGGCTACACCTTC. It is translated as CASSLEQGVAYGYTF.

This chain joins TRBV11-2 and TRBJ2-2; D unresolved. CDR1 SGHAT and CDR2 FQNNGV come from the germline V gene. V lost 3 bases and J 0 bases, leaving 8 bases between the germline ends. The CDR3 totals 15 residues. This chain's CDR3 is CASSLSPANTGELFF. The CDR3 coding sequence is TGTGCCAGCAGCTTGAGTCCCGCGAACACCGGGGAGCTGTTTTTT.

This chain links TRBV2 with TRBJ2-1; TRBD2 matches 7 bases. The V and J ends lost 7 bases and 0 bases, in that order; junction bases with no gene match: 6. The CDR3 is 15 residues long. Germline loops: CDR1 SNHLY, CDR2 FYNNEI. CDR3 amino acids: CASKSGTNSYNEQFF. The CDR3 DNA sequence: TGTGCCAGCAAATCCGGGACTAACTCCTACAATGAGCAGTTCTTC.